This T cell receptor beta chain is drawn from a study of shared clonotypes between healthy human individuals (dated by TCRdb to the early 2020s). For the wider study: The cohort comprised a couple of women and three men aged 18 to 49 years. To increase sequencing depth and limit assay-specific biases, TCR repertoire library preparation and sequencing were carried out by different laboratories using diverse techniques. The study deeply sequenced blood TCR repertoires of about 5 healthy adults to estimate repertoire size and the extent of clonotype sharing between individuals. Between about 0.8 and 9 billion PBMCs per donor were obtained by leukapheresis.

Donors were healthy HIV-negative adults with no recently reported acute infections or vaccinations. Every donor was a Caucasian adult living in Nashville, Tennessee, USA. For unsorted samples, about 90 million PBMCs were counted and genomic DNA was extracted with the QIAamp DNA Blood Mini kit. After blood collection by leukapheresis, PBMCs were isolated using Ficoll-Histopaque density gradient centrifugation and then cryopreserved in the vapor phase of liquid nitrogen. CDR3 length: 15 amino acids, cysteine to phenylalanine. Only the CDR3 part of the read is kept: 45 bases, read in frame from the first base. The germline V gene (reference sequence) gives CDR1 as MNHEY and CDR2 as SMNVEV. Cut back by 6 bases and 9 bases, the V and J ends lie 21 bases apart. What the research found in general, with its limitations: Pairwise subsampling indicated that sequencing depth was expected to affect the degree of clonotype sharing among donors. Only blood was sampled, and tissue TCR repertoires likely differ from those in blood. The genetic and exposure-history diversity represented was limited by the small number of donors.

Using the deep immunoSEQ assay, multiplex PCR amplified TCR CDR3 regions from genomic DNA. Extracted genomic DNA from each cell subset was spread evenly across all wells of several immunoSEQ 96-well plates, with each plate serving as a replicate. Each replicate PCR for unsorted PBMC received 300 to 350 ng genomic DNA, equal to tens of thousands of T cell genomes. Ten immunoSEQ deep assay plates were used to sequence unsorted PBMC genomic DNA. The purified libraries were quantified using a Qubit 3.0 fluorometer, sized with a Bioanalyzer 2100, and then quantified again using the KAPA Library Quantification kit. Every immunoSEQ 96-well plate was sequenced on a dedicated single-read 150-cycle Illumina NextSeq 550 flow cell. Concerning the study's data processing: The immunoSEQ output contained only junctional sequences without quality scores, so filtering could not match that applied to full-length reads. Sequences were annotated with PyIR, a Python wrapper for IgBLAST v1.9, and V/J genes and CDR3 were assigned using IMGT germline references. Any read was removed if the V/J assignment was weak (E-value above 1e-6), the CDR3 was missing, or the read contained stop codons, out-of-frame junctions, or ambiguous translated residues. V3J clonotypes were defined as sequences sharing an identical inferred V gene, J gene, and CDR3 amino acid sequence. The percentage overlap between two repertoires was calculated by dividing the number of shared unique clonotypes by the size of the smaller repertoire. Repertoire richness was assessed with RTK rarefaction, the Chao1 estimator, and Recon v2.1 estimates of unobserved clonotypes. TCRdb took over this immuneACCESS table, retaining in-frame rearrangements with V and J assigned. Such tables are incomplete; in checked studies, under half of the missing clones stem from an unresolved V gene, and the remainder is unexplained. D and trimming were read from the DNA, whereas the V and J calls and clone size are those reported in that table. This sample comprises roughly 500,000 clones, roughly 78% of them detected only once. The ten largest clones represent 10% to 15% of the sample.

This clone was counted a single time. Its recognized antigen is unknown. Per-base qualities were not stored, and no clone one base away is much larger. Input material: PBMCs. The chain joins TRBV27 to TRBJ2-1, with a tentative D gene TRBD2 over 6 matching bases. The clonotype originates from a woman in her thirties or forties in good health. Some clones in this sample may be carry-over from other donors' samples. This receptor has the CDR3 CASSPRPTPSVEQFF. In nucleotides, the sequence is TGTGCCAGCAGCCCACGACCCACTCCTAGCGTTGAGCAGTTCTTC.